These 23 T cell receptor beta chains were all obtained from the same sample, sequenced in a study of regulatory T cells in long-lasting Graves disease. This sample's time point: persistent/refractory GD, antithyroid drugs over 5 years with positive TRAb. The authors made the TCR library using RNA they extracted from PBMCs. Building of the TCR beta libraries involved iRepertoire HTBI primers and Arm-PCR of CDR3 regions. TCRdb re-derived calls from the multiplex PCR reads in MiXCR, one entry per CDR3 protein. This table has some 330,000 distinct CDR3 sequences, roughly 25% appearing once. Sequences were derived from peripheral blood mononuclear cells (PBMCs), sampled when the disease was refractory, from a patient treated with antithyroid drugs. Source of these receptors: a woman aged 40-49 years with Graves disease.

This clonotype was seen many times. The CDR3 coding sequence is TGTGCCAGCAGCGTGGGGCGACAGTCCTATGGCTACACCTTC. It specifies CASSVGRQSYGYTF. The chain links TRBV7-8 to TRBJ1-2; tentatively, D is TRBD1 (5 bases). The CDR3 spans 14 residues. In germline, CDR1 is SGHVS, CDR2 FQNEAQ. Between the trimmed V and J ends, which lost 5 bases and 4 bases, there was a span of 14 bases.

V gene TRBV6-2 or TRBV6-3 combines with J gene TRBJ1-4; 9 bases are shared with TRBD1. V was clipped by 5 bases and J by 9 bases; unmatched bases: 10. The V gene's germline CDR1 is MNHEY and CDR2 SVGEGT. CDR3 length equals 15 residues. CDR3 nucleotides: TGTGCCAGCAGTACTGGGACAGGGCATGAAAAAAAACTGTTTTTT. This codes for CASSTGTGHEKKLFF.

Turning to this clonotype: One end of the junction does not line up with germline, which may come from a read error. V is TRBV19 and J is TRBJ1-1, with 10 bases that match TRBD1. CDR1 is LNHDA, CDR2 SQIVND, per germline (reference sequence). The length of the CDR3 is 14 residues. The CDR3 sequence is CTSSFGTGETEAFF. The DNA of the CDR3 is TGTACCAGTAGTTTTGGGACAGGGGAAACTGAAGCTTTCTTT.

This clonotype has ten or more counts. The chain carries TRBV6-5 and TRBJ2-2; D is undetermined. Germline CDR1 is MNHEY and CDR2 is SVGAGI. V shed 4 bases and J shed 1 base, with 4 bases lying between them. CDR3 length: 13 amino acids. This CDR3 reads CASSSENTGELFF. For the CDR3, the DNA is TGTGCCAGCAGTTCGGAGAACACCGGGGAGCTGTTTTTT.

The chain uses TRBV7-3 and TRBJ2-7, with TRBD2 matching over 7 bases. J gave up 2 bases and V 5 bases, and 3 bases lay outside the gene matches. Germline V CDR1 and CDR2: SGHTA, FQGTGA. CDR3 length: 13 residues. CDR3 nucleotide sequence: TGTGCCAGCAGCATTGGGACTACCTACGAGCAGTACTTC. Translating gives CASSIGTTYEQYF.

This clonotype was counted between two and nine times. Just one base apart from a much larger clone, this may be a read error. The CDR3 sequence: CASSFREVGGQYF. In DNA form, the CDR3 reads TGTGCCAGCAGTTTTAGAGAGGTTGGGGGGCAGTACTTC. The chain uses TRBV12-3 or TRBV12-4 and TRBJ2-7; D may correspond to TRBD1 or TRBD2 (5 bases each). V dropped 3 bases and J dropped 9 bases, with 15 bases sitting between them. The CDR3 is 13 amino acids.

This clonotype occurred many times. This rearrangement joins TRBV12-3 or TRBV12-4 to TRBJ1-1; 9 bases fit TRBD1. With 5 bases clipped from V and 7 bases from J, the junction kept 2 bases outside the gene matches. The CDR3 consists of 12 residues. CDR3 amino acids: CASSQDRGEAFF. CDR3 DNA: TGTGCCAGCAGTCAGGACAGGGGTGAAGCTTTCTTT.

Note on this clonotype: The missing conserved phenylalanine or tryptophan at the end of this CDR3 makes a read error likely. The J gene is TRBJ2-7, the V gene TRBV6-1; possibly TRBD1 or TRBD2 for D (5 bases each). CDR1 and CDR2 from the germline V gene are MNHNS and SASEGT. This CDR3 is built from 19 residues. Trimming pared 4 bases from V and 0 bases from J, leaving 25 bases between. CDR3 region: CASSGSVGVGWDLSYEQYL. CDR3 in DNA: TGTGCCAGCAGTGGATCGGTCGGAGTAGGGTGGGACCTCTCCTACGAGCAGTACCTC.

The chain links TRBV29-1 to TRBJ2-2, with 12 bases matching TRBD2. Germline V lookup: CDR1 SQVTM, CDR2 ANQGSEA. V was clipped by 4 bases and J by 1 base; unmatched bases: 4. The CDR3 is 16 amino acids. The CDR3 DNA follows: TGCAGCGTTGTTACTAGCGGGAGGAAGAACACCGGGGAGCTGTTTTTT. Protein: CSVVTSGRKNTGELFF.

The DNA for the CDR3 is TGTGCCAGCAGTGATTTGGGTGGGTTCAATGAGCAGTTCTTC. It encodes CASSDLGGFNEQFF. The chain uses TRBV2 and TRBJ2-1; D unresolved. V lost 3 bases, J lost 6 bases, and 12 bases lay in between. Germline values: CDR1 SNHLY, CDR2 FYNNEI. The CDR3 is 14 residues long.

Many counts were recorded for this clonotype. The chain couples TRBV12-3 or TRBV12-4 to TRBJ1-5; D unresolved. The CDR3 has 12 amino acids. This CDR3 reads CASAYSNQPQHF. The CDR3 nucleotides read TGTGCATCGGCTTATAGCAATCAGCCCCAGCATTTT.

This clonotype has ten or more counts. The V and J genes are TRBV7-9 and TRBJ2-2, with D perhaps TRBD2 (5 bases). CDR1 and CDR2 (germline): SEHNR, FQNEAQ (reference sequence). The V gene lost 4 bases and the J gene lost 3 bases, with 15 bases spanning the gap. CDR3 length: 16 amino acids. The CDR3 coding sequence is TGTGCCAGCAGCTCCTTAGCGAGACGAGACACCGGGGAGCTGTTTTTT. It translates to CASSSLARRDTGELFF. Variable domain in full (rest from reference TRBV7-9 and TRBJ2-2): DTGVSQNPRHKITKRGQNVTFRCDPISEHNRLYWYRQTLGQGPEFLTYFQNEAQLEKSRLLSDRFSAERPKGSFSTLEIQRTEQGDSAMYLCASSSLARRDTGELFFGEGSRLTVL.

Many counts were recorded for this clonotype. This rearrangement joins TRBV27 to TRBJ2-5; TRBD2 agrees at 11 bases. This CDR3 has 17 amino acids. Germline trimming cut 0 bases from V and 5 bases from J; bases unmatched to any gene: 8. Germline V gene lookup returns CDR1 MNHEY and CDR2 SMNVEV (reference sequence). CDR3 residues: CASSLSASGRNSETQYF. CDR3 DNA: TGTGCCAGCAGTTTATCGGCTAGCGGGAGGAATTCGGAGACCCAGTACTTC.

V usage is TRBV20-1 and J usage is TRBJ2-7, with 12 bases identical to TRBD2. Germline V gives CDR1 DFQATT, CDR2 SNEGSKA (reference sequence). V trimming: 3 bases; J trimming: 2 bases; junction bases outside the gene matches: 17. This CDR3 comprises 19 residues. The CDR3 region is CSASPHPLTSGRNPYEQYF. The DNA for the CDR3 is TGCAGTGCTAGCCCCCACCCCCTGACTAGCGGGAGAAACCCCTACGAGCAGTACTTC.

A few counts support this clonotype. The J gene is TRBJ1-4, the V gene TRBV3-1; D possibly corresponds to TRBD1 (6 bases). Germline V gene sequence: CDR1 LGHDT, CDR2 YNNKEL (reference sequence). V lost 1 base and J lost 8, with 20 bases in between. CDR3 size: 17 residues. For the CDR3, the DNA is TGTGCCAGCAGCCAAGCCTATGGGACACTGAAAGGAGAAAAACTGTTTTTT. It translates to CASSQAYGTLKGEKLFF.

This clonotype has ten or more counts. The rearrangement joins TRBV9 to TRBJ2-5; D is ambiguous. Germline V gene sequence: CDR1 SGDLS, CDR2 YYNGEE. The CDR3 spans 14 residues. Trimming removed 0 bases at V and 3 bases at J, with 9 bases between. The CDR3 DNA reads as TGTGCCAGCAGCGTAGGTAGGCAGGAAGAGACCCAGTACTTC. It encodes CASSVGRQEETQYF.

Regarding this clonotype: A much larger clone lies one base from this, so it may be a read error. V usage is TRBV7-3 and J usage is TRBJ1-4; 9 bases fit TRBD1. The CDR3 is made up of 15 amino acids. After removal of 5 bases from V and 5 bases from J, the junction contained 6 bases not matched to a gene. The germline V gene encodes CDR1 SGHTA and CDR2 FQGTGA. The CDR3 reads CASSAGTGSNEKLFF. CDR3 nucleotide sequence: TGTGCCAGCAGCGCCGGGACAGGGAGCAATGAAAAACTGTTTTTT.

The sample holds a few counts of this clonotype. The chain links TRBV29-1 to TRBJ2-7; D is perhaps TRBD1 (5 bases). This CDR3 has 11 amino acids. The germline V gene encodes CDR1 SQVTM and CDR2 ANQGSEA. V lost 7 bases and J lost 3, with 10 bases in between. In DNA, the CDR3 is TGCAGCGGGGGCTGGGACTACGAGCAGTACTTC. Translated, it gives CSGGWDYEQYF.

Ten or more counts support this clonotype. The chain joins TRBV12-3 or TRBV12-4 to TRBJ2-7; D is undetermined. The V end lost 3 bases, the J end lost 3 bases, and 12 bases lay between the germline ends. The CDR3 sequence is 14 residues long. The CDR3 loop reads CASSLELALYEQYF. The CDR3 DNA reads TGTGCCAGCAGTTTGGAGCTTGCCCTCTACGAGCAGTACTTC.

This rearrangement joins TRBV25-1 to TRBJ2-5; maybe TRBD2 (5 bases). V was cut by 2 bases and J by 7 bases, with 8 bases left in between. Germline V gives CDR1 MGHDK, CDR2 SYGVNS. The CDR3 extends over 12 amino acids. The CDR3 nucleotides are TGTGCCAGCAGTGAACTCCGGGGGACCCAGTACTTC. Translation gives CASSELRGTQYF.

This chain links TRBV19 with TRBJ1-2; D remains unclear. The CDR3 is 15 amino acids. Looked up from germline, CDR1 is LNHDA and CDR2 is SQIVND (reference sequence). Trimming cost V 5 bases and J 0 bases, with 13 bases left between them. The CDR3 region has the DNA TGTGCCAGTAGTGGGAACGGCAGGACTAACTATGGCTACACCTTC. This encodes CASSGNGRTNYGYTF.

This chain uses TRBV10-3 with TRBJ1-1; D ambiguous. This CDR3 contains 13 residues. The germline V and J ends were trimmed by 10 bases and 4 bases, with 16 bases remaining between them. Germline assignment: CDR1 ENHRY and CDR2 SYGVKD. CDR3 sequence reads: CASRPVGSTEAFF. DNA for the CDR3: TGTGCCAGCCGGCCCGTCGGGTCCACTGAAGCTTTCTTT.

This chain joins TRBV7-9 and TRBJ2-2; perhaps TRBD1 as D (5 bases). Germline V gives CDR1 SEHNR, CDR2 FQNEAQ (reference sequence). Trimming left V 3 bases short and J 7 bases short, with 9 bases between. The CDR3 contains 13 residues. The CDR3 reads CASSLDNLGELFF. CDR3 DNA sequence: TGTGCCAGCAGCTTGGACAATCTCGGGGAGCTGTTTTTT.